This entry features one T cell receptor (beta chain) sequence. Original handling: Reference gene primer amplification gave estimated nucleated cell counts. Assay used: immunoSEQ multiplex PCR; TCRdb lists only in-frame clones, some missing. V, J and clone size are taken as reported in that table, and D and trimming were inferred from the DNA itself. The sample yields about 200,000 clones, around 90% seen once. V dropped 1 base and J dropped 6; count of bases not matched to a gene: 6. Germline lookup yields CDR1 SGHAT and CDR2 FQNNGV. The CDR3 is 14 residues long. The data belong to a study of blood T cell repertoires in COVID-19. The overall study: Spain, Italy and the United States supplied samples that represented acute and convalescent COVID-19. PBMCs, B-cell-depleted T cells, or T cells provided the cDNA or gDNA that made up the material.

The chain couples TRBV11-2 to TRBJ2-7; TRBD2 matches at 7 bases. The sample consisted of peripheral blood. The sequence derives from a man aged 60 to 69 with COVID-19, enrolled during active disease. DNA of the CDR3: TGTGCCAGCAGCTTAGGGGGAGGGATGGGCGAGCAGTACTTC. Protein product: CASSLGGGMGEQYF.